A single TCR beta chain is shown here with its context. Its antigen has not been determined. Base qualities are not at hand, and no much larger clone is one base apart. The reads were generated on an Illumina HiSeq 1500. TCRdb trimmed the raw reads at Q25, called clones with MiXCR and kept productive beta chains. Rows are combined by CDR3 protein, so each entry shows the most common genes and DNA. Across this sample there are around 190,000 distinct CDR3 sequences, with 13% to 15% seen only once. The ten largest make up around 27% of the sample. Trimming leaves V shorter by 8 bases and J shorter by 0 bases, with the junction holding 2 bases beyond the gene matches. Reading from cysteine to phenylalanine, the CDR3 counts 14 amino acids. The CDR3 DNA has 42 bases and is translated from base 1. According to the germline V gene (reference sequence), CDR1 reads SEHNR and CDR2 reads FQNEAQ. The sample is drawn from a study of T cell repertoires in cytomegalovirus infection (dated by TCRdb to the late 2010s). Regarding the complete study: The HLA type of each donor mattered for the analysis, because public TCR beta signatures pointed to carriage of CMV infection along with the matching HLA type.

Results the study describes overall, beyond this receptor: The ex vivo response was dominated by HLA-C-restricted CMV-specific TCR beta clonotypes, and the single most frequent clonotype in two of eight donors was supplied by these HLA-C-restricted clonotypes. In both this cohort and an independent roughly 350-donor cohort, the cumulative frequency of public TCR beta family members distinguished carriers of CMV infection plus the relevant HLA type.

Sequencing was done on a sample of PBMCs. The rearrangement joined TRBV7-9 to TRBJ2-2; 8 central nucleotides agree with TRBD1. The source of this sequence is a human donor in good health (CMV status not recorded). Some clones in this sample may be carry-over from other donors' samples. The DNA is as follows: TGTGCCAGCCCACAGGGGGCGAACACCGGGGAGCTGTTTTTT. The resulting protein is CASPQGANTGELFF.